Listed here is a single TCR beta chain. This clonotype registers as large (0.1 to 1%) within its sample. This receptor's antigen is unknown. The input lacks base qualities; no much larger clone sits a single base away. This entry comes from a study. Reads for this sample came from an Illumina MiSeq. Clones were called with MiXCR by TCRdb after fastp trimmed the public reads at Q25, and only in-frame beta chains were retained. CDR3 protein sequences are deduplicated, and each keeps its most common genes and DNA. This sample holds 900 or so distinct CDR3 sequences; around 5.8% were observed only once. Clones ranked in the top ten supply over 12% of the sample. This receptor was identified in a human donor with rheumatoid arthritis. The sample comprised CD4+ T cells from synovial fluid.

DNA sequence: TGCAGTGCTAGTCCTCTACCTGGGGACGGCTACACCTTC. Translated, it gives CSASPLPGDGYTF. The chain uses TRBV20-1 and TRBJ1-2; D gene: possibly TRBD1, on 5 matching bases. CDR1 and CDR2 were assigned from the germline V gene (reference sequence) as DFQATT and SNEGSKA. V and J are truncated by 3 bases and 8 bases respectively, leaving an intervening sequence of 16 bases. CDR3 length: 13 amino acids, cysteine to phenylalanine. The kept DNA is CDR3 alone, 39 bases in frame from the first base.